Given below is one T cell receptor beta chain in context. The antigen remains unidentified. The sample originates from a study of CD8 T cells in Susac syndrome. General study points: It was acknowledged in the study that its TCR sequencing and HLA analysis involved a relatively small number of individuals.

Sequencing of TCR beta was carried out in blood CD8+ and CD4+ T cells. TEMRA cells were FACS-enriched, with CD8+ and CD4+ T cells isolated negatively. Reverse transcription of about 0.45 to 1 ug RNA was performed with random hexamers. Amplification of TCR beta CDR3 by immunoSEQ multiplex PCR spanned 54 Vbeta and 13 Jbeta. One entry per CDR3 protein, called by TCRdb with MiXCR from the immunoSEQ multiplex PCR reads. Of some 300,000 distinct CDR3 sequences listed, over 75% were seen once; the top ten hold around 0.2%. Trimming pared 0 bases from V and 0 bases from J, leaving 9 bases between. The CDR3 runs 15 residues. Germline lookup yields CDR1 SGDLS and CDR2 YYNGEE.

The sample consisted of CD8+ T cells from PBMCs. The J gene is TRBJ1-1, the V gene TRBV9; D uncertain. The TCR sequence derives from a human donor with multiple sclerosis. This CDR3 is CASSVVNLVNTEAFF. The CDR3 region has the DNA TGTGCCAGCAGCGTAGTTAATTTGGTGAACACTGAAGCTTTCTTT.